These T cell receptor beta chains were read from a single sample in a study of T cell changes during pregnancy in multiple sclerosis. TCRdb's copy holds only in-frame clones and misses some; the assay was immunoSEQ multiplex PCR. This table holds 70,000 to 95,000 clones, around 93% found once. The specimen was peripheral blood, collected in the third trimester of pregnancy. These receptors originate from a female donor with multiple sclerosis, enrolled in a pregnancy study. CDR3s leave out the opening cysteine and the closing phenylalanine or tryptophan. A D gene is named only where the DNA matches it firmly. Not all rows give a size; the values are once, few, many and, for expanded clones, a class.

clone size: once; V gene: TRBV28; D gene: .; CDR3 protein: ASLGGAVNTEAF
clone size: .; V gene: TRBV9; D gene: TRBD2; CDR3 protein: ASSVLSGSGADTQY
clone size: .; V gene: TRBV28; D gene: .; CDR3 protein: ASSSTGIYEQY
clone size: .; V gene: TRBV2; D gene: .; CDR3 protein: ASSDRENTEAF
clone size: .; V gene: TRBV4-1; D gene: .; CDR3 protein: ASSQIAPPSYNEQF
clone size: .; V gene: TRBV6-1; D gene: TRBD1; CDR3 protein: ASASWDRSTDTQY
clone size: .; V gene: TRBV28; D gene: TRBD2; CDR3 protein: ASSLAAGVETQY
clone size: once; V gene: TRBV19; D gene: TRBD1; CDR3 protein: ASTNRGQTGELF
clone size: .; V gene: TRBV25-1; D gene: .; CDR3 protein: ASSGQTEDGYT
clone size: .; V gene: TRBV2; D gene: .; CDR3 protein: ASNRWAEKLF
clone size: once; V gene: TRBV6-6; D gene: .; CDR3 protein: ASSYEAINQPQH
clone size: .; V gene: TRBV7-3; D gene: TRBD2; CDR3 protein: ASSPGGESYEQY
clone size: .; V gene: TRBV11-2; D gene: TRBD1; CDR3 protein: ASSLGQGASMNTEAF
clone size: .; V gene: TRBV15; D gene: TRBD2; CDR3 protein: ATSRGAVSGKAYEQY
clone size: .; V gene: TRBV11-3; D gene: .; CDR3 protein: ASSRGPFGRSEQF
clone size: .; V gene: TRBV5-1; D gene: .; CDR3 protein: ASSLGSAAPGELF
clone size: .; V gene: TRBV29-1; D gene: TRBD1; CDR3 protein: SVGTGGNYGYT
clone size: once; V gene: TRBV19; D gene: TRBD2; CDR3 protein: ASSMAGGLHNEQF
clone size: .; V gene: TRBV5-1; D gene: TRBD1; CDR3 protein: ASSWTGQTNTEAF
clone size: .; V gene: TRBV27; D gene: TRBD1; CDR3 protein: ASRPPGTGSEAF
clone size: .; V gene: TRBV6-6; D gene: TRBD1; CDR3 protein: ASSFTGTGGGQPQH
clone size: .; V gene: TRBV7-9; D gene: .; CDR3 protein: ASSPNSPMPQH
clone size: .; V gene: TRBV7-3; D gene: .; CDR3 protein: ASSLELGNTIY
clone size: .; V gene: TRBV27; D gene: .; CDR3 protein: ASSYTGLDQPQH
clone size: .; V gene: TRBV28; D gene: TRBD2; CDR3 protein: ASSDSGRASTYEQY
clone size: .; V gene: TRBV18; D gene: TRBD1; CDR3 protein: ASSPRNRGSSGNTIY
clone size: .; V gene: TRBV18; D gene: .; CDR3 protein: ASSPLINTEAF
clone size: once; V gene: TRBV28; D gene: TRBD1; CDR3 protein: ASSLRGRRTEAF
clone size: .; V gene: TRBV5-4; D gene: .; CDR3 protein: ASSLGGPGYGYT
clone size: .; V gene: TRBV7-2; D gene: TRBD2; CDR3 protein: ASSLPAGALTELF
clone size: .; V gene: TRBV7-9; D gene: .; CDR3 protein: ASSYGDFRAPDTQY
clone size: .; V gene: TRBV4-1; D gene: TRBD2; CDR3 protein: ASSQETSGALYNEQF
clone size: .; V gene: TRBV5-1; D gene: .; CDR3 protein: ASSRTVNEQF
clone size: .; V gene: TRBV11-1; D gene: TRBD1; CDR3 protein: ASSRTDRGSDEQY
clone size: .; V gene: TRBV15; D gene: .; CDR3 protein: ATSRAEGNQPQH
clone size: .; V gene: TRBV10-3; D gene: TRBD1; CDR3 protein: AISESKGTGNSPLH
clone size: .; V gene: TRBV27; D gene: .; CDR3 protein: ASSLIRGTDTQY
clone size: once; V gene: TRBV10-3; D gene: .; CDR3 protein: AISPRLAETQY
clone size: .; V gene: TRBV9; D gene: TRBD2; CDR3 protein: ASSVGAGSYNEQF
clone size: .; V gene: TRBV7-9; D gene: .; CDR3 protein: ASSLVQGTNEKLF
clone size: .; V gene: TRBV7-9; D gene: TRBD1; CDR3 protein: ASSQTDRSTDTQY
clone size: .; V gene: TRBV5-1; D gene: .; CDR3 protein: ASSLEGVGQATYEQY